These T cell receptor beta chains were read from a single sample in a study of shared clonotypes between healthy human individuals. Sequencing was performed with immunoSEQ multiplex PCR; in TCRdb, only in-frame clones are kept and a portion is missing. The data contain around 500,000 clones, around 73% of them seen just once; the ten biggest clones take up 9.5% to 15%. Material for sequencing was PBMCs. These receptors were taken from a woman aged 40-49 years in good health. Some clones in this sample may be carry-over from other donors' samples. CDR3s include the opening cysteine and the closing phenylalanine or tryptophan. Fields, in order: CDR3 DNA, CDR3 protein, D gene, V gene, clone size, J gene. D genes are given only for firm matches. Clone sizes are given selectively: once, few, many, or a class where the clone is expanded.

DNA: TGTGCCAGCAGCCCCCGAGGGTACGAGCAGTACTTC; CDR3: CASSPRGYEQYF; D: -; V: TRBV13; size: -; J: TRBJ2-7
DNA: TGTGCCAGCAGCCCGGACAGGGGATCCACCGGGGAGCTGTTTTTT; CDR3: CASSPDRGSTGELFF; D: TRBD1; V: TRBV5-4; size: -; J: TRBJ2-2
DNA: TGTGCCAGCAGTTTTTTGTTCGGCGGGAAGGGCACAGATACGCAGTATTTT; CDR3: CASSFLFGGKGTDTQYF; D: -; V: TRBV28; size: once; J: TRBJ2-3
DNA: TGTGCCAGCAGCTTAGAATGGGGGGCCAGGGATTTGCCTGAAGCTTTCTTT; CDR3: CASSLEWGARDLPEAFF; D: -; V: TRBV7-2; size: -; J: TRBJ1-1
DNA: TGTGCCAGCAGTTTACGTTCGGCCTACGAGCAGTACTTC; CDR3: CASSLRSAYEQYF; D: -; V: TRBV27; size: -; J: TRBJ2-7
DNA: TGTGCCAGCAGCCGAGACAGGGGATCTGCCGCCGGGGAGCTGTTTTTT; CDR3: CASSRDRGSAAGELFF; D: TRBD1; V: TRBV4-2; size: -; J: TRBJ2-2
DNA: TGTGCCAGTAGTATTAGCGGGAGTTATACGCAGTATTTT; CDR3: CASSISGSYTQYF; D: TRBD2; V: TRBV19; size: -; J: TRBJ2-3
DNA: TGTGCCAGCAGCGTAGGTGAGAGCTCTGGGGCCAACGTCCTGACTTTC; CDR3: CASSVGESSGANVLTF; D: -; V: TRBV9; size: -; J: TRBJ2-6
DNA: TGTGCCAGCTCACCTGAGCCACCGGGAGAGACCCAGTACTTC; CDR3: CASSPEPPGETQYF; D: -; V: TRBV18; size: -; J: TRBJ2-5
DNA: TGTGCCAGCAGTTCCAGACAGGGGGTCTGGGAGACCCAGTACTTC; CDR3: CASSSRQGVWETQYF; D: TRBD1; V: TRBV28; size: -; J: TRBJ2-5
DNA: TGTGCCAGCAGCGGGACTAGCGGGATTGGGGAGCTGTTTTTT; CDR3: CASSGTSGIGELFF; D: TRBD2; V: TRBV7-9; size: -; J: TRBJ2-2
DNA: TGTGCCAGCAGTGACGGTCTAGAGCCGGGTACGCAGTATTTT; CDR3: CASSDGLEPGTQYF; D: -; V: TRBV6-4; size: many; J: TRBJ2-3
DNA: TGCGCCAGCAGCTCGGTAGGGGAGAGCTCCTACGAGCAGTACTTC; CDR3: CASSSVGESSYEQYF; D: -; V: TRBV5-1; size: -; J: TRBJ2-7
DNA: TGTGCCAGCAGCACCGGGACAGCAACCTACGAGCGGTACTTC; CDR3: CASSTGTATYERYF; D: TRBD1; V: TRBV28; size: -; J: TRBJ2-7
DNA: TGCGCCAGCAGCTTGGTGACCGGGACTAGCGGCCAAGAGACCCAGTACTTC; CDR3: CASSLVTGTSGQETQYF; D: TRBD2; V: TRBV5-1; size: -; J: TRBJ2-5
DNA: TGCAGTGCCCGAGGGACCTACGAGCAGTACTTC; CDR3: CSARGTYEQYF; D: -; V: TRBV20-1; size: -; J: TRBJ2-7
DNA: TGTGCCAGCAGCATAGAAAGGTGGTCCTACAATGAGCAGTTCTTC; CDR3: CASSIERWSYNEQFF; D: -; V: TRBV5-4; size: -; J: TRBJ2-1